This paragraph covers one T cell receptor (beta chain) sequence. The authors' processing: The authors estimated nucleated cell counts from reference gene primer amplification. Sequenced by immunoSEQ multiplex PCR; TCRdb stores in-frame clones only, minus some. That table is the source of V, J and clone size, and D and trimming were worked out from the DNA. The sample records around 93,000 clones, 80% to 95% being singletons. The data derive from a study of blood T cell repertoires in COVID-19. About the study: PBMCs, B-cell-depleted T cells, or T cells were the source of the cDNA or gDNA that made up the material.

Seattle's enrolled individuals joined amid active infection and were then monitored longitudinally. The clonotype was recovered from a man aged 18 to 29 with COVID-19, enrolled during active disease. The specimen sequenced was peripheral blood.

Here the CDR3 reads CASSFLFTGGLNTEAFF. The CDR3 nucleotides read TGTGCCAGCAGTTTCCTCTTCACAGGGGGCTTAAACACTGAAGCTTTCTTT. The chain combines TRBV27 with TRBJ1-1; 9 nucleotides match TRBD1. Germline V lookup: CDR1 MNHEY, CDR2 SMNVEV (reference sequence). The CDR3 is made up of 17 amino acids. Trimming removed 3 bases from V and 2 bases from J; junction bases left unmatched: 10.